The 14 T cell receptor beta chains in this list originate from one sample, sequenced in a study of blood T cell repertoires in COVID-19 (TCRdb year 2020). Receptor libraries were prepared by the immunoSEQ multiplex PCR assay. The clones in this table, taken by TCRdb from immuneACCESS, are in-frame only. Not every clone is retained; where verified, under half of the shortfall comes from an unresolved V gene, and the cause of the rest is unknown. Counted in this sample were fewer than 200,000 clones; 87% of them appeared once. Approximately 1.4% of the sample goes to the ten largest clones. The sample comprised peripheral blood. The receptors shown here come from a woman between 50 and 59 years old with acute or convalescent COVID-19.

DNA of the CDR3: TGTGCCATCAGTGAGTCGACAAATGAGCAGTTCTTC. It is translated as CAISESTNEQFF. The chain is built from TRBV10-3 and TRBJ2-1; no firm D call. V dropped 0 bases and J dropped 7 bases, with 4 bases sitting between them. The length of the CDR3 is 12 residues. Per the germline V gene, CDR1 is ENHRY and CDR2 is SYGVKD.

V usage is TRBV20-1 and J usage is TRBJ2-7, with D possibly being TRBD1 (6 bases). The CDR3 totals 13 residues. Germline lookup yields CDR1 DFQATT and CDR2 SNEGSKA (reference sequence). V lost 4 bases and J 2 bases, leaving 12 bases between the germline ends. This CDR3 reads CSAIDRWPYEQYF. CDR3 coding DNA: TGCAGTGCTATTGACAGGTGGCCCTACGAGCAGTACTTC.

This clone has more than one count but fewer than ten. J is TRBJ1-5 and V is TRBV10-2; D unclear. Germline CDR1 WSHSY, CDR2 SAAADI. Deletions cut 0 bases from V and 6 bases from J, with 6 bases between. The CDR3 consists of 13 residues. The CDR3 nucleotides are TGCGCCAGCAGTGAGTCGGCTGGTCAGCCCCAGCATTTT. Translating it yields CASSESAGQPQHF.

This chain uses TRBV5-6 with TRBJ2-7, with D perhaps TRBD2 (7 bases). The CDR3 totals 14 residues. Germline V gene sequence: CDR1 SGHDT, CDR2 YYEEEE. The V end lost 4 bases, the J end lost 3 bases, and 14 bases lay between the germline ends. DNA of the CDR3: TGTGCCAGCAGCCCGAGGGGGGGCGGCTACGAGCAGTACTTC. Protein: CASSPRGGGYEQYF.

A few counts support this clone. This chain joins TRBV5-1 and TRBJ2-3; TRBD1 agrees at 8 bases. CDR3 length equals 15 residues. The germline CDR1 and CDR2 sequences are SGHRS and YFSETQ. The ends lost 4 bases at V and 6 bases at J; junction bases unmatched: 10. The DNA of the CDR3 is TGCGCCAGCAGCCGAGACGGGACAGGTTTGGATACGCAGTATTTT. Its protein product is CASSRDGTGLDTQYF.

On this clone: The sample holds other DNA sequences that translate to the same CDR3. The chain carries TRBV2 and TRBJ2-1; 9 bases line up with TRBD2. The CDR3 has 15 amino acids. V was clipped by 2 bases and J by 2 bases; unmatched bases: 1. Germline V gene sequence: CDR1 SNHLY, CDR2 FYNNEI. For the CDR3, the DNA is TGTGCCAGCAGTGAATTAGCGGGGGCCTACAATGAGCAGTTCTTC. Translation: CASSELAGAYNEQFF.

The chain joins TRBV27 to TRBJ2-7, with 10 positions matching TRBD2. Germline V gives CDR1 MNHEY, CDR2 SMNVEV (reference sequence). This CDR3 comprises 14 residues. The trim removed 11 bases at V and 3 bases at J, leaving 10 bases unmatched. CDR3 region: CAVGPGLAIYEQYF. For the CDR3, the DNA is TGTGCCGTAGGCCCGGGACTAGCGATCTACGAGCAGTACTTC.

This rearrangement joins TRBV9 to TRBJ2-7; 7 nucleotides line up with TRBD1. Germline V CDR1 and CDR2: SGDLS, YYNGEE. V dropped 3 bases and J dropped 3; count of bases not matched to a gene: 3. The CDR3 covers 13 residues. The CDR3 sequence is CASSAWDSYEQYF. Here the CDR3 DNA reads TGTGCCAGCAGCGCTTGGGACAGCTACGAGCAGTACTTC.

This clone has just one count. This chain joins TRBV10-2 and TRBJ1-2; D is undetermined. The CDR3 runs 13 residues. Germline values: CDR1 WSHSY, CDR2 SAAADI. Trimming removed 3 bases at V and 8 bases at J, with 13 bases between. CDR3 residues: CASSDLSPRGYTF. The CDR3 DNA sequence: TGCGCCAGCAGTGACTTAAGTCCTAGAGGCTACACCTTC.

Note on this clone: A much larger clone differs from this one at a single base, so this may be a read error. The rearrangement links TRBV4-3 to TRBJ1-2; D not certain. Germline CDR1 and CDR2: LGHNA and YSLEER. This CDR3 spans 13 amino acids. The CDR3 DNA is TGCGTCAGCAGCCAAGATTTAATACAAGGCTACACCTTC. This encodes CVSSQDLIQGYTF.

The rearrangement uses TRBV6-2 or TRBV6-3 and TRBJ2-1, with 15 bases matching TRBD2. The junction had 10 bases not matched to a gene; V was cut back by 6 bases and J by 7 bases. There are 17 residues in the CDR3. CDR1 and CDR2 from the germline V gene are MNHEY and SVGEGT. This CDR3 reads CASSHVGLAGGSNEQFF. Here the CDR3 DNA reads TGTGCCAGCAGCCACGTGGGACTAGCGGGGGGTTCGAATGAGCAGTTCTTC.

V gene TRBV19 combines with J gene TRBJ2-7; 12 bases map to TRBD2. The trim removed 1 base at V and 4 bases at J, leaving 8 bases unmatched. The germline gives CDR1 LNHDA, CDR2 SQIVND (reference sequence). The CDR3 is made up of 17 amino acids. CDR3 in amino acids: CASSIGATSGSYYEQYF. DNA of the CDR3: TGTGCCAGTAGTATAGGGGCGACTAGCGGGAGTTATTACGAGCAGTACTTC.

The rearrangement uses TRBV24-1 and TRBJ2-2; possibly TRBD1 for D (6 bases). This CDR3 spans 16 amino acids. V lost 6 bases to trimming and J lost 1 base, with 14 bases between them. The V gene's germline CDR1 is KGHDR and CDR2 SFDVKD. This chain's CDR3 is CATSRGQTGNTGELFF. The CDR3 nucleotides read TGTGCCACCAGTCGGGGCCAGACAGGGAACACCGGGGAGCTGTTTTTT.

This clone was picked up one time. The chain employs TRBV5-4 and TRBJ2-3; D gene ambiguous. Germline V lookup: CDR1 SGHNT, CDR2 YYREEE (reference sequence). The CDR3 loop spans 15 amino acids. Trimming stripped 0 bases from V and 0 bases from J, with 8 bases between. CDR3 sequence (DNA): TGTGCCAGCAGCTTGGAAGCGCTAAGCACAGATACGCAGTATTTT. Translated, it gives CASSLEALSTDTQYF.